This TCR beta chain was recovered during a study of shared clonotypes between healthy human individuals. Findings and limits, study-wide: Sequencing depth was predicted to influence how clonotypes are shared among donors. Richness estimates generally favored naive over memory subsets.

Germline CDR1 is LNHNV and CDR2 is YYDKDF (reference sequence). The junction had 9 bases not matched to a gene; V was cut back by 5 bases and J by 10 bases. The CDR3 sequence is 14 residues long. Data came from immunoSEQ multiplex PCR; TCRdb stores just in-frame clones and leaves some out. Of approximately 340,000 clones listed, 73% are singletons. Recent vaccinations or acute infections were absent in the healthy HIV-negative adult donors. This clone was found a few times. Its antigen is currently unknown. The sample consisted of memory CD4+ T cells sorted from blood. Subset given: CD45RA-negative fraction. The genes are TRBV15 and TRBJ1-4; 8 nucleotides agree with TRBD1. This TCR came from a man aged 30 to 45 in good health. The DNA of the CDR3 is TGTGCCACCAGCGTACGAACGACAGGGGCAAAACTGTTTTTT. This gives the protein CATSVRTTGAKLFF.